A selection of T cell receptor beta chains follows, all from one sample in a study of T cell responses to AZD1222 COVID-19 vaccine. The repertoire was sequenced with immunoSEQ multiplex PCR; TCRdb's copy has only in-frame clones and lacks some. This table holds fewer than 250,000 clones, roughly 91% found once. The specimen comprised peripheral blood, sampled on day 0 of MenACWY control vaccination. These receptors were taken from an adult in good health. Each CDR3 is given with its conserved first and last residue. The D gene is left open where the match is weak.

DNA: TGTGCCAGCAGTCAGGACAGGGGGAGTCATAATTCACCCCTCCACTTT
CDR3: CASSQDRGSHNSPLHF
D: TRBD1
V: TRBV2
J: TRBJ1-6

DNA: TGTGCCGGGCGTGGTAGACAGCTCTCTGGAAACACCATATATTTT
CDR3: CAGRGRQLSGNTIYF
D: .
V: TRBV30
J: TRBJ1-3

DNA: TGTGCCAGCAGCCAAGATACTAGCGGGGCCGGCGAGCAGTTCTTC
CDR3: CASSQDTSGAGEQFF
D: TRBD2
V: TRBV3-1/TRBV3-2
J: TRBJ2-1

DNA: TGTGCCAGCAGTGAATCAGGGGGCTATGGCTACACCTTC
CDR3: CASSESGGYGYTF
D: TRBD1
V: TRBV6-4
J: TRBJ1-2

DNA: TGTGCCAGCAGCCAAGGTCTACAGGGTCGTGAAAAACTGTTTTTT
CDR3: CASSQGLQGREKLFF
D: .
V: TRBV4-2
J: TRBJ1-4

DNA: TGCGCCAGCAGCCAAGAAAGAGGGCCCTATGGCTACACCTTC
CDR3: CASSQERGPYGYTF
D: .
V: TRBV4-1
J: TRBJ1-2

DNA: TGTGCCAGTAGAAACAGACCTAATAATTCACCCCTCCACTTT
CDR3: CASRNRPNNSPLHF
D: .
V: TRBV19
J: TRBJ1-6

DNA: TGTGCCACCAGTGAAGGACAGGGGTACAATGAGCAGTTCTTC
CDR3: CATSEGQGYNEQFF
D: TRBD1
V: TRBV24-1
J: TRBJ2-1

DNA: TGTGCCAGCAGGGGGATTAGCGGGGGGGCAGATACGCAGTATTTT
CDR3: CASRGISGGADTQYF
D: TRBD2
V: TRBV6-5
J: TRBJ2-3

DNA: TGCGCCAGCAGTGAGTCGCGGACAGGGAATTCACCCCTCCACTTT
CDR3: CASSESRTGNSPLHF
D: TRBD1
V: TRBV10-1
J: TRBJ1-6

DNA: TGCGCCAGCAGCCCTCAGGGGGCCGGCTATGGCTACACCTTC
CDR3: CASSPQGAGYGYTF
D: TRBD1
V: TRBV4-3
J: TRBJ1-2

DNA: TGTGCCAGCAGTAGGACAGGAAACTCACCCCTCCACTTT
CDR3: CASSRTGNSPLHF
D: TRBD1
V: TRBV27
J: TRBJ1-6

DNA: TGTGCCAGCAGCCTTTTGGAATTAACAGGGCTCCATGGCTACACCTTC
CDR3: CASSLLELTGLHGYTF
D: .
V: TRBV3-1/TRBV3-2
J: TRBJ1-2

DNA: TGTGCCAGCAGCATTGAACGGATGCGCTACACCTTC
CDR3: CASSIERMRYTF
D: .
V: TRBV7-9
J: TRBJ1-2

DNA: TGTGCCAGCAGCTTAGCAGGACAGGGGGCGAGCTCCTATAATTCACCCCTCCACTTT
CDR3: CASSLAGQGASSYNSPLHF
D: TRBD1
V: TRBV7-2
J: TRBJ1-6

DNA: TGCGCCAGCAAGAGGCTAGCGGGGACAAATGAGCAGTTCTTC
CDR3: CASKRLAGTNEQFF
D: TRBD2
V: TRBV5-1
J: TRBJ2-1

DNA: TGTGCCATCAGTGAAAAGATCTCTGGAAACACCATATATTTT
CDR3: CAISEKISGNTIYF
D: .
V: TRBV10-3
J: TRBJ1-3

DNA: TGTGCCAGCAGCTTGTTACCAGGGGGCGTCGAACAGCCCCAGCATTTT
CDR3: CASSLLPGGVEQPQHF
D: TRBD1
V: TRBV5-5
J: TRBJ1-5

DNA: TGTGCCAGCAGGACTACCAGGGGCTTCGGGGGCTACACCTTC
CDR3: CASRTTRGFGGYTF
D: .
V: TRBV25-1
J: TRBJ1-2

DNA: TGTGCCAGCAGTGGGACAGGGAGGAATGGCTACACCTTC
CDR3: CASSGTGRNGYTF
D: TRBD1
V: TRBV25-1
J: TRBJ1-2

DNA: TGCGCCAGCAGCCAAGATCCCATAAATGGCTACACCTTC
CDR3: CASSQDPINGYTF
D: .
V: TRBV4-1
J: TRBJ1-2

DNA: TGCGCCAGCAGCTTGGCCCCTATCGGAACTAATGAAAAACTGTTTTTT
CDR3: CASSLAPIGTNEKLFF
D: .
V: TRBV5-1
J: TRBJ1-4

DNA: TGTGCCAGTAGTATATTGATCAACACTGAAGCTTTCTTT
CDR3: CASSILINTEAFF
D: .
V: TRBV19
J: TRBJ1-1

DNA: TGTGCCAGTAGTATACGGTCAGGGGGAGCTTTCTTT
CDR3: CASSIRSGGAFF
D: TRBD1
V: TRBV19
J: TRBJ1-1

DNA: TGTGCCAGCAGTTTAGGGGTTAACACTGAAGCTTTCTTT
CDR3: CASSLGVNTEAFF
D: .
V: TRBV12-3/TRBV12-4
J: TRBJ1-1

DNA: TGTGCCAGTAGTCCGGAGACAGGGTTCCTCTCCTATGGCTACACCTTC
CDR3: CASSPETGFLSYGYTF
D: TRBD1
V: TRBV19
J: TRBJ1-2

DNA: TGTGCCAGCAGTCCCTGGAAGGGGGCCACCGGGGAGCTGTTTTTT
CDR3: CASSPWKGATGELFF
D: TRBD1
V: TRBV6-5
J: TRBJ2-2

DNA: TGTGCCAGCAGCCCACCAAGGCGGGCGTTATCATACAATGAGCAGTTCTTC
CDR3: CASSPPRRALSYNEQFF
D: .
V: TRBV9
J: TRBJ2-1

DNA: TGTGCCAGCTCACCACCGGGAGCCGTGGGGTACGAGCAGTACTTC
CDR3: CASSPPGAVGYEQYF
D: .
V: TRBV18
J: TRBJ2-7

DNA: TGTGCCAGCAGCGTAGGGCAGGGCAACACTGAAGCTTTCTTT
CDR3: CASSVGQGNTEAFF
D: .
V: TRBV9
J: TRBJ1-1

DNA: TGTGCCAGCAGCTCCTGGACAGGGAAGGGGACAGATACGCAGTATTTT
CDR3: CASSSWTGKGTDTQYF
D: TRBD1
V: TRBV11-3
J: TRBJ2-3